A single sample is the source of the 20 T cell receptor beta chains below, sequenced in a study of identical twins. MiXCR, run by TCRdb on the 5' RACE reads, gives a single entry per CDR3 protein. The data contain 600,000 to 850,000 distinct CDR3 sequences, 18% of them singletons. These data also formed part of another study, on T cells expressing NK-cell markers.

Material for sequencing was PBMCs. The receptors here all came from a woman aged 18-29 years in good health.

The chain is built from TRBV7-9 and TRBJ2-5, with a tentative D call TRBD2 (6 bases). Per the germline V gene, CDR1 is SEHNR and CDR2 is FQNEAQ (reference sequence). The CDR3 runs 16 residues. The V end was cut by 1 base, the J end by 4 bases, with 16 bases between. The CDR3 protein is CASSLVGGEPRETQYF. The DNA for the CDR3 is TGTGCCAGCAGCTTAGTGGGGGGTGAACCGAGAGAGACCCAGTACTTC.

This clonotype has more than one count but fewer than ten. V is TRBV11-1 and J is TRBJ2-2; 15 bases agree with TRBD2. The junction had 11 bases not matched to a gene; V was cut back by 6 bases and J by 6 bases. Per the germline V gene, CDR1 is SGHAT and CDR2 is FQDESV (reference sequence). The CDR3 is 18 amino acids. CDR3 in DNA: TGTGCCAGCAGATCGACCGGGACTAGCGGGAGGAGATCCGGGGAGCTGTTTTTT. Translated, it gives CASRSTGTSGRRSGELFF.

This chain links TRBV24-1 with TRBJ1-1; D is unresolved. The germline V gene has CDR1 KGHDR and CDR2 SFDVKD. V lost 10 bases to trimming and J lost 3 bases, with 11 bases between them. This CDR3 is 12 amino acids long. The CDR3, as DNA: TGTGCCACGGGAAAGGGCTACACTGAAGCTTTCTTT. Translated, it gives CATGKGYTEAFF.

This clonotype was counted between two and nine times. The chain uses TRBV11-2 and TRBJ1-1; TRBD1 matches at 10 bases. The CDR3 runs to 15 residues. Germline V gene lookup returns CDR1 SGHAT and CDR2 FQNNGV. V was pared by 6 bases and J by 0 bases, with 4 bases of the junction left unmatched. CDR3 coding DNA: TGTGCCAGCAGGAGACAGGGGGCTGTGAACACTGAAGCTTTCTTT. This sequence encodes CASRRQGAVNTEAFF. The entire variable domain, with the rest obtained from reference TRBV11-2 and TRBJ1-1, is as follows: EAGVAQSPRYKIIEKRQSVAFWCNPISGHATLYWYQQILGQGPKLLIQFQNNGVVDDSQLPKDRFSAERLKGVDSTLKIQPAKLEDSAVYLCASRRQGAVNTEAFFGQGTRLTVV.

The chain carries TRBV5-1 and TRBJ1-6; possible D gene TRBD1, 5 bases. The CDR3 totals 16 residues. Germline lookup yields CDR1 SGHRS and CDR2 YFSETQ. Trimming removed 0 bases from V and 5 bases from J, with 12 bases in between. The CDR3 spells CASSLGGRANNSPLHF. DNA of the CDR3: TGCGCCAGCAGCTTGGGTGGCAGGGCAAATAATTCACCCCTCCACTTT.

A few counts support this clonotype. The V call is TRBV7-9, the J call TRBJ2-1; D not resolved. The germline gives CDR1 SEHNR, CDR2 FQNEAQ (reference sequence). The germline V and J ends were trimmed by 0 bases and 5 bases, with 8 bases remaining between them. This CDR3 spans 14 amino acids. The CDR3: CASSLALLDNEQFF. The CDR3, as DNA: TGTGCCAGCAGCTTAGCGCTCCTAGACAATGAGCAGTTCTTC.

CDR3 in DNA: TGTGCCATAAGGACAGGGATAGAGGGCTCTGGGGCCAACGTCCTGACTTTC. As protein: CAIRTGIEGSGANVLTF. This rearrangement joins TRBV7-7 to TRBJ2-6; TRBD1 agrees at 8 bases. Germline CDR1 reads SSHAT; CDR2 reads FNYEAQ (reference sequence). The J segment lost 0 bases and the V segment lost 10 bases, leaving 11 bases of the junction unmatched. The CDR3 extends over 17 amino acids.

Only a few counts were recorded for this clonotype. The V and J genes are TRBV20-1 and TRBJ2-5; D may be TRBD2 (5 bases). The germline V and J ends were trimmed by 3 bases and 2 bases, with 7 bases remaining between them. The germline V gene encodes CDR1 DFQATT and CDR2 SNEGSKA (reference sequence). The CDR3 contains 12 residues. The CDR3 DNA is TGCAGTGCTAGGAGGGAGCAAGAGACCCAGTACTTC. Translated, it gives CSARREQETQYF.

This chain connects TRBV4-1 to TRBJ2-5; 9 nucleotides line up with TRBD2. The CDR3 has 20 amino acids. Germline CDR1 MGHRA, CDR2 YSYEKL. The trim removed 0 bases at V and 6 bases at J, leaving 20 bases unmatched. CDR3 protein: CASSQESLAGRQLGVKTQYF. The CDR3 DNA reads TGCGCCAGCAGCCAAGAGAGCCTAGCGGGAAGGCAGCTGGGGGTAAAGACCCAGTACTTC.

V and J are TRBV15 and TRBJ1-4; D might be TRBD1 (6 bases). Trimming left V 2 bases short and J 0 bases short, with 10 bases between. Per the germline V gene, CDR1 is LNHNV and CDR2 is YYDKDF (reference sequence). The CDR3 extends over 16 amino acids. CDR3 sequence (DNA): TGTGCCACCAGCAGACCAGGGGCGGCAACTAATGAAAAACTGTTTTTT. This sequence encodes CATSRPGAATNEKLFF.

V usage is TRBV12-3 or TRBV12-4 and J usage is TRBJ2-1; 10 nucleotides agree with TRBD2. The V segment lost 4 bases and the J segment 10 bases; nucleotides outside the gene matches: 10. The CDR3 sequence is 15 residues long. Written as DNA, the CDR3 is TGTGCCAGCAGTTGGACTAGCGGATCCATAGGGGAGCAGTTCTTC. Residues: CASSWTSGSIGEQFF.

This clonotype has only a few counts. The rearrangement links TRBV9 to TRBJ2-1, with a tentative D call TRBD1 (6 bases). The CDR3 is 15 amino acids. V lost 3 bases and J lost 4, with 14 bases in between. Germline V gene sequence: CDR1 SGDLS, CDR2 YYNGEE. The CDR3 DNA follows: TGTGCCAGCAGCGCCAGTGGGGACATATACAATGAGCAGTTCTTC. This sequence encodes CASSASGDIYNEQFF.

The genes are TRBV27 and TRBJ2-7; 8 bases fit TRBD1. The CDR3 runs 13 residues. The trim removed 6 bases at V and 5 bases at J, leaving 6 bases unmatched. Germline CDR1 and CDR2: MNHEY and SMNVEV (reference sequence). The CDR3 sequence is CASSATGVDEQYF. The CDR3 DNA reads TGTGCCAGCAGCGCGACAGGGGTCGACGAGCAGTACTTC.

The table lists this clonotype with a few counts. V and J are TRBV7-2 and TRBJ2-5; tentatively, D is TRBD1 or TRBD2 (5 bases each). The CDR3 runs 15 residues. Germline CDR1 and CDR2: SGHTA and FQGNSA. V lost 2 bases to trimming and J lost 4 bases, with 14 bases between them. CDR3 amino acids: CASSLMGRAAETQYF. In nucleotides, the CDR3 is TGTGCCAGCAGCTTAATGGGACGGGCAGCAGAGACCCAGTACTTC. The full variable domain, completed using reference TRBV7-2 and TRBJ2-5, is GAGVSQSPSNKVTEKGKDVELRCDPISGHTALYWYRQSLGQGLEFLIYFQGNSAPDKSGLPSDRFSAERTGGSVSTLTIQRTQQEDSAVYLCASSLMGRAAETQYFGPGTRLLVL.

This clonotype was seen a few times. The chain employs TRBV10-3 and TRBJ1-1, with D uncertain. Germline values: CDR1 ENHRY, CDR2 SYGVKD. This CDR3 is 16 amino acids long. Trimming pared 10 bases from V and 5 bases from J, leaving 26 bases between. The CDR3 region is CASSTSGLPGRTEAFF. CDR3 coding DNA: TGTGCCAGCTCTACTTCCGGACTCCCCGGGAGGACTGAAGCTTTCTTT.

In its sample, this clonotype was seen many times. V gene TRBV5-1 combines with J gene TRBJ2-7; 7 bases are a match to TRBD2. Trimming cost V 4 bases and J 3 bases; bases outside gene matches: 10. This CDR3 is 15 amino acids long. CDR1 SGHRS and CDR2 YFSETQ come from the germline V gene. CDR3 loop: CASSPPSGAIYEQYF. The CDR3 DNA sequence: TGCGCCAGCAGCCCCCCGAGCGGGGCTATCTACGAGCAGTACTTC.

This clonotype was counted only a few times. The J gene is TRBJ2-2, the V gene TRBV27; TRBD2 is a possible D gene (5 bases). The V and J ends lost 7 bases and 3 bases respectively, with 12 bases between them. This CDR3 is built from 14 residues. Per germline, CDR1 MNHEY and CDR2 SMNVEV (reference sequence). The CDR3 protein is CASNPSGYTGELFF. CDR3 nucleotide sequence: TGTGCCAGCAATCCTTCGGGGTACACCGGGGAGCTGTTTTTT.

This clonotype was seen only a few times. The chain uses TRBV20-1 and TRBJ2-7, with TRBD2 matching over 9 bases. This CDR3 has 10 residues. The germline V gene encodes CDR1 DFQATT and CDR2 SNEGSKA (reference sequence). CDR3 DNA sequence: TGCAGCGCGGGAGGGTACGAGCAGTACTTC. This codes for CSAGGYEQYF.

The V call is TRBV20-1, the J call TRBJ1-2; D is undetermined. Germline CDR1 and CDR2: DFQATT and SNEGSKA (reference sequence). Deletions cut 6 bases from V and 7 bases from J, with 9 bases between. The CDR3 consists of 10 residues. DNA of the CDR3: TGCAGTGCCCCCCCGCGTGGCTACACCTTC. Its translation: CSAPPRGYTF.

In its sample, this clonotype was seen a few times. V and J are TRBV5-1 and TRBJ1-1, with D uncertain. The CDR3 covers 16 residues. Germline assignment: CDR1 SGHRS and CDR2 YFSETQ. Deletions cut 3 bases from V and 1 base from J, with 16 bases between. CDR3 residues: CASSSEFRVANTEAFF. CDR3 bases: TGCGCCAGCAGCTCCGAATTTCGGGTTGCGAACACTGAAGCTTTCTTT. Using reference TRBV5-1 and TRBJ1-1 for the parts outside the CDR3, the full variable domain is KAGVTQTPRYLIKTRGQQVTLSCSPISGHRSVSWYQQTPGQGLQFLFEYFSETQRNKGNFPGRFSGRQFSNSRSEMNVSTLELGDSALYLCASSSEFRVANTEAFFGQGTRLTVV.